The 22 T cell receptor beta chains in this list originate from one sample, sequenced in a study of neoadjuvant nivolumab and ipilimumab in lung cancer. Clones were read by immunoSEQ multiplex PCR, and TCRdb kept only the in-frame ones, dropping some. The sample contains approximately 26,000 clones, approximately 84% of which appear only once. The material was peripheral blood, obtained before neoadjuvant nivolumab, alone or with ipilimumab. The receptors originated from an adult with non-small cell lung cancer.

The chain is built from TRBV2 and TRBJ1-6, with TRBD1 as a possible D gene (5 bases). The CDR3 is made up of 14 amino acids. Trimming removed 9 bases from V and 0 bases from J, with 9 bases in between. Germline V gene data show CDR1 as SNHLY and CDR2 as FYNNEI. The CDR3 protein is CASCTGSYNSPLHF. The CDR3 DNA is TGTGCCAGTTGTACAGGCTCCTATAATTCACCCCTCCACTTT.

V and J are TRBV7-9 and TRBJ1-6, with D possibly TRBD1 on 6 matching bases. Germline values: CDR1 SEHNR, CDR2 FQNEAQ (reference sequence). Trimming removed 1 base from V and 6 bases from J, with 7 bases in between. This CDR3 contains 14 residues. CDR3 bases: TGTGCCAGCAGCTTAGGGACAGCTAATTCACCCCTCCACTTT. Residues: CASSLGTANSPLHF.

The chain recombines TRBV6-6 with TRBJ2-7, with 7 bases lining up with TRBD2. Germline CDR1 is MNHNY and CDR2 is SVGAGI (reference sequence). The CDR3 runs to 13 residues. V shed 4 bases and J 2 bases; nucleotides not matched to a gene: 2. CDR3 DNA sequence: TGTGCCAGCAGTTCCGGGACTACCTACGAGCAGTACTTC. This gives the protein CASSSGTTYEQYF.

The chain has TRBV19 and TRBJ2-7, with D possibly TRBD1 on 6 matching bases. Germline assignment: CDR1 LNHDA and CDR2 SQIVND (reference sequence). V lost 1 base and J lost 5, with 12 bases in between. This CDR3 is built from 14 residues. The CDR3 spells CASSIGDNRHEQYF. CDR3 DNA sequence: TGTGCCAGTAGTATAGGGGACAACCGGCACGAGCAGTACTTC.

This chain connects TRBV6-6 to TRBJ2-7; D remains ambiguous. CDR3 size: 13 residues. V was shortened by 10 bases and J by 2 bases, with 15 bases between the two germline ends. Germline V lookup: CDR1 MNHNY, CDR2 SVGAGI (reference sequence). The CDR3 bases are TGTGCCACCCTCAAACCAGGCGCCTACGAGCAGTACTTC. Its protein is CATLKPGAYEQYF.

This chain links TRBV7-2 with TRBJ1-4; D remains ambiguous. The CDR3 has 13 residues. V lost 2 bases, J lost 8 bases, and 9 bases lay in between. Germline V gene sequence: CDR1 SGHTA, CDR2 FQGNSA. This chain's CDR3 is CASSLNAGEKLFF. The CDR3 DNA is TGTGCCAGCAGCTTAAATGCGGGGGAAAAACTGTTTTTT.

The chain carries TRBV5-4 and TRBJ2-7; D gene unclear. V lost 4 bases, J lost 2 bases, and 13 bases lay in between. This CDR3 is 14 amino acids long. Per germline, CDR1 SGHNT and CDR2 YYREEE (reference sequence). For the CDR3, the DNA is TGTGCCAGCAGCCTCAACGCGAACCCCTACGAGCAGTACTTC. It encodes CASSLNANPYEQYF.

This clone is a singleton in its sample. J is TRBJ1-1 and V is TRBV10-3; weak D call: TRBD1 (5 bases). Looked up from germline, CDR1 is ENHRY and CDR2 is SYGVKD. The CDR3 has 14 amino acids. V gave up 3 bases and J gave up 4 bases, with 12 bases separating them. CDR3 sequence (DNA): TGTGCCATCAGTGATCTGGGAAGGGGCACTGAAGCTTTCTTT. This sequence encodes CAISDLGRGTEAFF.

The J gene is TRBJ2-1, the V gene TRBV13, with D maybe TRBD1 (5 bases). Trimming removed 0 bases from V and 6 bases from J, with 9 bases in between. The CDR3 runs to 14 residues. Germline V gene lookup returns CDR1 PRHDT and CDR2 FYEKMQ (reference sequence). CDR3 residues: CASSLGQTVNEQFF. Written as DNA, the CDR3 is TGTGCCAGCAGCTTAGGCCAGACAGTCAATGAGCAGTTCTTC.

The chain uses TRBV9 and TRBJ2-3, with no clear D. CDR1 is SGDLS, CDR2 YYNGEE, per germline. The CDR3 has 13 amino acids. Trimming cost V 0 bases and J 4 bases, with 6 bases left between them. CDR3 region: CASSVDSPDTQYF. DNA of the CDR3: TGTGCCAGCAGCGTAGACAGCCCAGATACGCAGTATTTT. Filled out from reference TRBV9 and TRBJ2-3, the complete variable domain reads DSGVTQTPKHLITATGQRVTLRCSPRSGDLSVYWYQQSLDQGLQFLIQYYNGEERAKGNILERFSAQQFPDLHSELNLSSLELGDSALYFCASSVDSPDTQYFGPGTRLTVL.

The chain joins TRBV7-8 to TRBJ2-3; 8 bases align to TRBD1. V shed 5 bases and J 0 bases; nucleotides not matched to a gene: 7. Germline CDR1 is SGHVS and CDR2 is FQNEAQ. There are 16 residues in the CDR3. Here the CDR3 DNA reads TGTGCCAGCAGCCTATGGGACAGGCAAAGCACAGATACGCAGTATTTT. Translation: CASSLWDRQSTDTQYF.

The V gene is TRBV4-1, the J gene TRBJ2-7; 7 nucleotides match TRBD2. V lost 1 base, J lost 0 bases, and 6 bases stayed unmatched. Looked up from germline, CDR1 is MGHRA and CDR2 is YSYEKL. The CDR3 length is 16 residues. DNA of the CDR3: TGCGCCAGCAGCCAAGGCGGGCTAGCGGACTCCTACGAGCAGTACTTC. Its protein product is CASSQGGLADSYEQYF.

The chain joins TRBV6-5 to TRBJ1-5, with a weak D call TRBD1 (5 bases). Germline V lookup: CDR1 MNHEY, CDR2 SVGAGI. V was clipped by 6 bases and J by 5 bases, with 11 bases between them. This CDR3 region has 13 residues. The chain's CDR3 is CASRSQEYQPQHF. The CDR3 DNA reads as TGTGCCAGCAGGTCACAGGAGTATCAGCCCCAGCATTTT.

Only a few counts were recorded for this clone. This chain connects TRBV11-1 to TRBJ2-2; D is possibly TRBD2 (5 bases). V was trimmed by 5 bases and J by 5 bases, leaving 12 bases between them. This CDR3 has 14 amino acids. From germline, CDR1 is SGHAT and CDR2 FQDESV (reference sequence). The CDR3 loop reads CASSITRVTGELFF. The CDR3 DNA reads TGTGCCAGCAGCATAACGAGGGTAACCGGGGAGCTGTTTTTT.

J is TRBJ2-2 and V is TRBV13; 11 nucleotides agree with TRBD2. The trim removed 3 bases at V and 4 bases at J, leaving 4 bases unmatched. The CDR3 is 16 residues long. Germline assignment: CDR1 PRHDT and CDR2 FYEKMQ (reference sequence). CDR3 coding DNA: TGTGCCAGCAGCTTGTGGCTAGCGGGGGGCACCGGGGAGCTGTTTTTT. Protein product: CASSLWLAGGTGELFF.

This clone was seen a single time. The chain's CDR3 is CASRLRRGTGSEQYF. The CDR3 DNA reads as TGTGCCAGCAGACTTAGGCGCGGGACAGGGAGCGAGCAGTACTTC. The chain recombines TRBV27 with TRBJ2-7, with 9 bases matching TRBD1. Per germline, CDR1 MNHEY and CDR2 SMNVEV (reference sequence). V lost 6 bases and J lost 6; bases outside the gene matches: 12. The CDR3 totals 15 residues.

The chain employs TRBV7-9 and TRBJ1-4, with D possibly being TRBD1 (6 bases). CDR1 is SEHNR, CDR2 FQNEAQ, per germline (reference sequence). This CDR3 is 17 amino acids long. Between the trimmed V and J ends, which lost 3 bases and 3 bases, there was a span of 17 bases. The CDR3 nucleotides read TGTGCCAGCAGCTTCCCGGAGGGGGAACGGTCTAATGAAAAACTGTTTTTT. Its translation is CASSFPEGERSNEKLFF.

The chain links TRBV19 to TRBJ1-5, with D perhaps matching TRBD1 (5 bases). V lost 5 bases, J lost 6 bases, and 11 bases lay in between. This CDR3 region has 13 residues. From germline, CDR1 is LNHDA and CDR2 SQIVND (reference sequence). The CDR3 is CASSRMQGQPQHF. Here the CDR3 DNA reads TGTGCCAGTAGTCGAATGCAGGGTCAGCCCCAGCATTTT.

The chain uses TRBV6-1 and TRBJ2-5; TRBD2 is a possible D gene (7 bases). Germline CDR1 reads MNHNS; CDR2 reads SASEGT. The CDR3 has 17 amino acids. Trimming pared 2 bases from V and 4 bases from J, leaving 20 bases between. DNA of the CDR3: TGTGCCAGCAGTGAACGGGGGGCGCCGAGGTTGATAGAGACCCAGTACTTC. This encodes CASSERGAPRLIETQYF.

This clone was detected a few times. The CDR3 loop reads CASSVGGKVNSPLHF. DNA for the CDR3: TGTGCCAGCAGCGTAGGGGGGAAGGTAAATTCACCCCTCCACTTT. The gene calls are TRBV9 and TRBJ1-6; weak D call: TRBD1 (5 bases). Trimming pared 0 bases from V and 7 bases from J, leaving 11 bases between. The CDR3 is 15 amino acids. Germline assignment: CDR1 SGDLS and CDR2 YYNGEE.

The J gene is TRBJ1-1, the V gene TRBV14, with 7 bases aligning to TRBD1. The germline V gene has CDR1 SGHDN and CDR2 FVKESK. J gave up 3 bases and V 1 base, and 8 bases lay outside the gene matches. The length of the CDR3 is 16 residues. CDR3 in DNA: TGTGCCAGCAGCCAAGTAGGGGGCGCTTGGGACACTGAAGCTTTCTTT. Protein product: CASSQVGGAWDTEAFF. The variable domain in full, with the rest retrieved from reference TRBV14 and TRBJ1-1, is EAGVTQFPSHSVIEKGQTVTLRCDPISGHDNLYWYRRVMGKEIKFLLHFVKESKQDESGMPNNRFLAERTGGTYSTLKVQPAELEDSGVYFCASSQVGGAWDTEAFFGQGTRLTVV.

V and J are TRBV4-1 and TRBJ2-3; either TRBD1 or TRBD2 may fit D (5 bases each). V was pared by 0 bases and J by 5 bases, with 9 bases between. CDR3 length equals 14 residues. Looked up from germline, CDR1 is MGHRA and CDR2 is YSYEKL. CDR3 loop: CASSQEGVGDTQYF. CDR3 bases: TGCGCCAGCAGCCAAGAGGGGGTAGGAGATACGCAGTATTTT.